This T cell receptor beta chain was captured by sequencing in a study of shared clonotypes between healthy human individuals. Turning to the study itself: CD8 memory received one plate per donor, CD8 naive two, CD4 memory three and CD4 naive three.

The CDR3 consists of 15 residues. Germline-derived CDR1 and CDR2 are MNHEY and SMNVEV (reference sequence). Trimming shortened V by 4 bases and J by 0 bases, and 10 bases separated the two germline ends. TCRdb keeps only in-frame clones here, not all; method: immunoSEQ multiplex PCR. In the table there are roughly 2.5 million clones, approximately 92% of which are singletons. The sample taken for sequencing was naive CD4+ T cells sorted from blood. The subset: CD45RA+ positively selected. The rearrangement joins TRBV27 to TRBJ1-3; D is unclear. This sequence was found in a man aged 18 to 29 in good health. CDR3 nucleotide sequence: TGTGCCAGCAGTTACCCGAGAGGCTCTGGAAACACCATATATTTT. Amino acid sequence: CASSYPRGSGNTIYF.